This TCR beta chain was recovered during a study of T-cell reconstitution after alpha-beta-depleted transplantation in children. The study's findings and limits: Fresh T-cell production supplied most of the T-cell counts and diversity seen one year after transplant. Elevated TCRbeta diversity at day 60 was traced, in some patients, to surviving recipient T cells and thymic progenitors. Expanded clones from the graft, numbering several hundred, reportedly supplied alpha-beta T cells about two months after transplant.

Preparing the TCRbeta library involved the use of unique molecular identifiers. Via MiXCR, TCRdb re-called the PCR reads, giving one row per CDR3 protein. Among over 100,000 distinct CDR3 sequences listed, about 6% were seen once. This clonotype occurred many times. The antigen is unknown. The origin of this receptor is a female patient between 2 and 15 years old who had a stem cell transplant for Fanconi anemia, so the T cells may come from the graft donor. This material consisted of PBMCs, mostly from graft donor cells, taken 60 days after TCRalphabeta/CD19-depleted stem cell transplant.

CDR3 residues: CASSLEGGGNQPQHF. The CDR3 nucleotides read TGTGCCAGCAGTTTAGAGGGGGGAGGAAATCAGCCCCAGCATTTT. The chain recombines TRBV12-3 or TRBV12-4 with TRBJ1-5, with D tentatively TRBD1 (6 bases). CDR3 length: 15 amino acids. The V and J ends lost 1 base and 4 bases respectively, with 11 bases between them.